This TCR beta chain stems from a study of CD8 T cells in Susac syndrome. Random hexamers were used to reverse transcribe 0.5 to 1 ug of RNA. TCRdb called the immunoSEQ multiplex PCR reads again in MiXCR, with one record for every CDR3 protein. The table records about 140,000 distinct CDR3 sequences, 94% of them present only once. V gave up 0 bases and J gave up 10 bases, with 6 bases separating them. The CDR3 is 11 amino acids. Germline CDR1 LNHNV, CDR2 YYDKDF (reference sequence). V is TRBV15 and J is TRBJ2-5, with D perhaps matching TRBD2 (6 bases). The source of this sequence is a human donor in good health. Input material: CD8+ T cells from PBMCs. CDR3 residues: CATSREGGQYF. CDR3 DNA sequence: TGTGCCACCAGCAGAGAGGGAGGCCAGTACTTC.